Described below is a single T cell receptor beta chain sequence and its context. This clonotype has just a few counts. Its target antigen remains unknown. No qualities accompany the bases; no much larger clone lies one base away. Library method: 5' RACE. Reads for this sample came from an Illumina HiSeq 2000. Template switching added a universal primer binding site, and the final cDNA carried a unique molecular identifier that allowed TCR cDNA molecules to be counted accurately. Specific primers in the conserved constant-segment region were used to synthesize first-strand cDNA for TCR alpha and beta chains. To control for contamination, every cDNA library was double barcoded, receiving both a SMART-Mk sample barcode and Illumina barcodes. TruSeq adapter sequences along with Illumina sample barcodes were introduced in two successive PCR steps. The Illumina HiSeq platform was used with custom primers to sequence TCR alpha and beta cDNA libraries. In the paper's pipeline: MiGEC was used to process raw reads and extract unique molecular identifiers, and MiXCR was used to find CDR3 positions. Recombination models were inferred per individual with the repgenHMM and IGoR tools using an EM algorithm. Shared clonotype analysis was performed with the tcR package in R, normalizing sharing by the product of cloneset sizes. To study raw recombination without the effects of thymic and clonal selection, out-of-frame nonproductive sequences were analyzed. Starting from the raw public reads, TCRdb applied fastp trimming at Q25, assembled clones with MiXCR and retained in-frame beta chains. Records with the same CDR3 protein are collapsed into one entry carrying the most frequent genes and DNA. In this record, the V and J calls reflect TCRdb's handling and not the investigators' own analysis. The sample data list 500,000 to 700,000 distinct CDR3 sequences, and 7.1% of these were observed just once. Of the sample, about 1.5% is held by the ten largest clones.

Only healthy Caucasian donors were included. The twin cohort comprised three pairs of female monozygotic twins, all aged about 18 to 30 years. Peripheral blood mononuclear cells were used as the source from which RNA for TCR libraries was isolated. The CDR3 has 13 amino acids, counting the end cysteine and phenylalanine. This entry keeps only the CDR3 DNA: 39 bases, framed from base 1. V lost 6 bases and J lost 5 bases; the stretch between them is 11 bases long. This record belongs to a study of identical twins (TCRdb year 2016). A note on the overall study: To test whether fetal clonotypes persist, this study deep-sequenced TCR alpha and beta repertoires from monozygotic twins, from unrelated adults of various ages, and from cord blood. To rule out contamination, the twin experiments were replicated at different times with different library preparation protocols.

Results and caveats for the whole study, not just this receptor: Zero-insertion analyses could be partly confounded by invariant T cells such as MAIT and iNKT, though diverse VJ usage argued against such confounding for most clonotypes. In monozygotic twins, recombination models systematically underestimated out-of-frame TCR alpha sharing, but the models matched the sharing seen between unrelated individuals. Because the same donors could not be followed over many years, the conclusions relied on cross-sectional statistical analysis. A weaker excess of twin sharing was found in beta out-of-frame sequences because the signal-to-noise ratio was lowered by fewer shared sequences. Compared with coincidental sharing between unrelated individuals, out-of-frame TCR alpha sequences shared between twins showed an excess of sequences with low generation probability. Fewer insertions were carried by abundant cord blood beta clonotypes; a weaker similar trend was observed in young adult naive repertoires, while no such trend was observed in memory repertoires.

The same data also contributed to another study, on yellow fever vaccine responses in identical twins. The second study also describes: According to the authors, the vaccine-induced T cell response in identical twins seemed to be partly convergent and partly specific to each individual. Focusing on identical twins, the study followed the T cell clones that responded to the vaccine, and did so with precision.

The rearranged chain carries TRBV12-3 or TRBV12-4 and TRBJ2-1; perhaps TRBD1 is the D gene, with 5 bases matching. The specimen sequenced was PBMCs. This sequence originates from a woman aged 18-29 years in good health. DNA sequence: TGTGCCAGCAGGACGACAGATAACAATGAGCAGTTCTTC. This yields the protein CASRTTDNNEQFF.